This T cell receptor (beta chain) derives from a study of CD8 T cells in ankylosing spondylitis. Findings and limits, study-wide: Blood from ankylosing spondylitis patients appeared to carry a characteristic eight-variant TCR beta motif. It was reported that disease-linked clones were significantly enriched in matched ankylosing spondylitis synovial fluid.

Each CDR3 protein gets one entry after TCRdb re-called the 5' RACE reads with MiXCR. The sample contains 300,000 to 350,000 distinct CDR3 sequences, about 9.9% of which appear only once. Concerning this clonotype itself: Its antigen is not identified.

The sequence derives from a female donor with ankylosing spondylitis or in good health (not recorded which). Sequenced input: blood, either unsorted or a sorted T cell fraction (not recorded which).

The CDR3 coding sequence is TGTGCCAGCAGCTTAGTGGGGGGGGCTGAACACGAGCAGTACTTC. Protein sequence: CASSLVGGAEHEQYF. The rearrangement uses TRBV7-2 and TRBJ2-7; the D gene is possibly TRBD2 (7 bases). Germline values: CDR1 SGHTA, CDR2 FQGNSA. Trimming removed 1 base at V and 5 bases at J, with 15 bases between. The CDR3 totals 15 residues.